One sample yielded the 18 T cell receptor beta chains listed below, sequenced in a study of blood T cell repertoires in COVID-19. Clones were read by immunoSEQ multiplex PCR, and TCRdb kept only the in-frame ones, dropping some. The repertoire holds about 180,000 clones, around 87% seen once, with approximately 2.7% in the top ten. The sample comprised peripheral blood. The receptors come from a man aged 35 to 55 with active or convalescent COVID-19.

Worth noting for this clone: Since a much larger clone is just one base distant, this may be a read error. The chain combines TRBV11-2 with TRBJ1-2; 8 bases are a match to TRBD1. Germline V gene sequence: CDR1 SGHAT, CDR2 FQNNGV. After removal of 5 bases from V and 3 bases from J, the junction contained 2 bases not matched to a gene. CDR3 length: 13 amino acids. CDR3 nucleotide sequence: TGTGCCAGCAGCCCGGGACAGGACTATGGCTACACCTTC. This translates into CASSPGQDYGYTF.

The chain employs TRBV6-6 and TRBJ2-7; possible D gene TRBD1, 5 bases. CDR1 and CDR2 (germline): MNHNY, SVGAGI (reference sequence). This CDR3 contains 15 residues. V gave up 2 bases and J gave up 0 bases, with 11 bases separating them. The CDR3 sequence: CASSYVQAYSYEQYF. For the CDR3, the DNA is TGTGCCAGCAGTTACGTACAGGCCTACTCCTACGAGCAGTACTTC.

This clone has only one observation. A much larger clone differs by one base, so this may be a read error. The same CDR3 also results from other DNA sequences found in this sample. The genes are TRBV12-3 or TRBV12-4 and TRBJ1-1; D unclear. Trimming removed 3 bases at V and 1 base at J, with 6 bases between. This CDR3 has 13 residues. The CDR3 region has the DNA TGTGCCAGCAGTTTCAAGCAGAACACTGAAGCTTTCTTT. Its protein product is CASSFKQNTEAFF.

This chain joins TRBV19 and TRBJ2-4, with D possibly TRBD2 on 7 matching bases. Trimming cost V 6 bases and J 0 bases, with 18 bases left between them. The CDR3 extends over 17 amino acids. CDR1 LNHDA and CDR2 SQIVND come from the germline V gene (reference sequence). The CDR3 sequence: CASSPRGPALAKNIQYF. CDR3 coding DNA: TGTGCCAGTAGCCCGCGGGGGCCGGCCTTAGCCAAAAACATTCAGTACTTC.

The chain recombines TRBV7-3 with TRBJ2-7; TRBD1 matches 7 bases. From germline, CDR1 is SGHTA and CDR2 FQGTGA. With 4 bases clipped from V and 6 bases from J, the junction kept 6 bases outside the gene matches. The CDR3 is 13 residues long. The CDR3 loop reads CASSSDRDGEQYF. CDR3 nucleotide sequence: TGTGCCAGCAGCTCCGACAGGGACGGCGAGCAGTACTTC.

The rearrangement uses TRBV5-6 and TRBJ1-6; TRBD1 matches at 7 bases. V trimming: 4 bases; J trimming: 7 bases; junction bases outside the gene matches: 8. This CDR3 comprises 15 residues. Germline V gives CDR1 SGHDT, CDR2 YYEEEE. This CDR3 reads CASSKNPGGNSPLHF. The CDR3 nucleotides read TGTGCCAGCAGCAAAAATCCAGGGGGGAATTCACCCCTCCACTTT. The full variable domain, with the rest looked up from reference TRBV5-6 and TRBJ1-6, is DAGVTQSPTHLIKTRGQQVTLRCSPKSGHDTVSWYQQALGQGPQFIFQYYEEEERQRGNFPDRFSGHQFPNYSSELNVNALLLGDSALYLCASSKNPGGNSPLHFGNGTRLTVT.

The rearrangement joins TRBV10-1 to TRBJ2-1, with 12 bases lining up with TRBD2. Trimming cost V 7 bases and J 0 bases; bases outside gene matches: 13. Germline CDR1 WNHNN, CDR2 SYGVQD (reference sequence). This CDR3 spans 19 amino acids. The CDR3: CASKSTSGGPASSYNEQFF. The CDR3 DNA follows: TGCGCCAGCAAATCGACTAGCGGGGGCCCCGCGTCCTCCTACAATGAGCAGTTCTTC.

This chain connects TRBV6-2 or TRBV6-3 to TRBJ2-3, with D perhaps matching TRBD2 (6 bases). V lost 3 bases, J lost 2 bases, and 12 bases lay in between. This CDR3 is 15 amino acids long. Germline CDR1 reads MNHEY; CDR2 reads SVGEGT. The CDR3 coding sequence is TGTGCCAGCAGTTATGGGGGGTTTCACACAGATACGCAGTATTTT. Its translation: CASSYGGFHTDTQYF.

This chain connects TRBV25-1 to TRBJ1-1; D remains ambiguous. The CDR3 has 15 residues. Germline CDR1 is MGHDK and CDR2 is SYGVNS. V was pared by 1 base and J by 7 bases, with 16 bases between. The CDR3 coding sequence is TGTGCCAGCAGTGAATTAGAGGGAACAAAGGGTGAAGCTTTCTTT. Protein product: CASSELEGTKGEAFF.

V gene TRBV9 combines with J gene TRBJ2-3, with 9 bases matching TRBD2. Trimming cost V 0 bases and J 5 bases; bases outside gene matches: 7. This CDR3 comprises 16 residues. Germline V gene sequence: CDR1 SGDLS, CDR2 YYNGEE. The CDR3 loop reads CASSVGVAGVGDTQYF. The CDR3 DNA follows: TGTGCCAGCAGCGTAGGTGTAGCGGGGGTGGGAGATACGCAGTATTTT.

The chain joins TRBV25-1 to TRBJ1-5, with 7 bases that match TRBD1. V was pared by 3 bases and J by 7 bases, with 6 bases of the junction left unmatched. This CDR3 has 14 residues. The germline V gene encodes CDR1 MGHDK and CDR2 SYGVNS. CDR3 amino acids: CASSDHRGYQPQHF. The CDR3 DNA is TGTGCCAGCAGTGACCACAGGGGTTACCAGCCCCAGCATTTT.

The chain employs TRBV6-5 and TRBJ1-5, with 9 bases fitting TRBD1. J was trimmed by 9 bases and V by 2 bases; bases with no gene match: 8. The CDR3 length is 15 residues. Germline assignment: CDR1 MNHEY and CDR2 SVGAGI. The CDR3 DNA reads TGTGCCAGCAGTTACCGACAGGGGGACGGGTGGCCCCAGCATTTT. Translating gives CASSYRQGDGWPQHF.

The chain is built from TRBV11-2 and TRBJ2-2; D ambiguous. The CDR3 is 13 residues long. V gave up 1 base and J gave up 9 bases, with 9 bases separating them. Per germline, CDR1 SGHAT and CDR2 FQNNGV. In DNA form, the CDR3 reads TGTGCCAGCAGCTTAGTTGGCAGGCGGGAGCTGTTTTTT. It yields the protein CASSLVGRRELFF. The whole variable domain, remainder taken from reference TRBV11-2 and TRBJ2-2, is EAGVAQSPRYKIIEKRQSVAFWCNPISGHATLYWYQQILGQGPKLLIQFQNNGVVDDSQLPKDRFSAERLKGVDSTLKIQPAKLEDSAVYLCASSLVGRRELFFGEGSRLTVL.

The J gene is TRBJ2-5, the V gene TRBV7-3; 8 bases are a match to TRBD1. The ends lost 2 bases at V and 7 bases at J; junction bases unmatched: 3. Germline CDR1 reads SGHTA; CDR2 reads FQGTGA. This CDR3 has 13 residues. Here the CDR3 DNA reads TGTGCCAGCAGCTTAGGGACAGGTGGGACCCAGTACTTC. This sequence encodes CASSLGTGGTQYF.

The DNA for the CDR3 is TGTGCCAGCAGCACGATAGCGGGGGGGCCGGAGTACAATGAGCAGTTCTTC. This translates into CASSTIAGGPEYNEQFF. This chain links TRBV7-9 with TRBJ2-1; TRBD2 agrees at 11 bases. There are 17 residues in the CDR3. V gave up 5 bases and J gave up 4 bases; unmatched junction bases: 10. Germline-derived CDR1 and CDR2 are SEHNR and FQNEAQ (reference sequence).

This clone came up once. The genes are TRBV5-1 and TRBJ2-7, with a tentative D call TRBD1 (6 bases). Trimming left V 0 bases short and J 6 bases short, with 16 bases between. This CDR3 has 15 amino acids. The germline CDR1 and CDR2 sequences are SGHRS and YFSETQ. In DNA, the CDR3 is TGCGCCAGCAGCTTGGGGCCAGGGGAACGAGTCGAGCAGTACTTC. Translated, it gives CASSLGPGERVEQYF.

This chain connects TRBV27 to TRBJ2-7, with D tentatively TRBD2 (6 bases). With 5 bases removed from V and 0 bases from J, the gap between germline ends came to 14 bases. This CDR3 spans 15 amino acids. The germline V gene encodes CDR1 MNHEY and CDR2 SMNVEV (reference sequence). The CDR3 protein is CASSGSGSNSYEQYF. The CDR3 nucleotides read TGTGCCAGCAGTGGGAGCGGGTCCAACTCCTACGAGCAGTACTTC.

The rearrangement links TRBV7-8 to TRBJ2-1; 7 bases map to TRBD2. The germline CDR1 and CDR2 sequences are SGHVS and FQNEAQ. The CDR3 length is 16 residues. Trimming cost V 2 bases and J 0 bases; bases outside gene matches: 4. For the CDR3, the DNA is TGTGCCAGCAGCTTAAAGCGGGGAAGCTCCTACAATGAGCAGTTCTTC. It translates to CASSLKRGSSYNEQFF.